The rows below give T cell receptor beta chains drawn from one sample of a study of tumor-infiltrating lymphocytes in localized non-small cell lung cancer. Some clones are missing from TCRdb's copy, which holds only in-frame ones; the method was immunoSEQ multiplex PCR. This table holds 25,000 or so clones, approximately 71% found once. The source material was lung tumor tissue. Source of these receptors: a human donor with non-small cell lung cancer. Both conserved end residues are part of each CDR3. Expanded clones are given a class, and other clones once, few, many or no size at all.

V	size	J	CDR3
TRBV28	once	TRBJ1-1	CASTPYRNTEAFF
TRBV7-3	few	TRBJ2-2	CASSSPGQGAYGELFF
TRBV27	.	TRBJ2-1	CASRPPRGGGIYNEQFF
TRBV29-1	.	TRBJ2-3	CSVGTSPLADTQYF
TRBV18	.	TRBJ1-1	CASSGGALNTEAFF
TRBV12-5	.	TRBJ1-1	CASGLVDRGFTEAFF
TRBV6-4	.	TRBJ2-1	CASSDSGRARNEQFF
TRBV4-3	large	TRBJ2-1	CASSQELAGGPYNEQFF
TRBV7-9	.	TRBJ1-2	CASSLGPGPSLAMGGYTF
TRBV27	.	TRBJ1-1	CASSPAGGFEAFF
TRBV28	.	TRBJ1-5	CASSLTTGGNQPQHF
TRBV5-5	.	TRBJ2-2	CASSLGTVNTGELFF
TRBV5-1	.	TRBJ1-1	CASSLEGAKEAFF
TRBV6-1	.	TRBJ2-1	CASSVVAGVEQFF
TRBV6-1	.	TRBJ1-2	CASSERGRNGYTF
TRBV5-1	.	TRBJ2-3	CASSLGTSGSGRASGNTQYF
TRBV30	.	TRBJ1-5	CAWSEQGNQPQHF
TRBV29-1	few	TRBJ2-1	CSVPRGQREGPRFF
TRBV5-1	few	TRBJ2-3	CASRAGQGVDTQYF
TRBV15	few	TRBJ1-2	CATSKAGGQNYGYTF
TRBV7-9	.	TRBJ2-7	CASSSYGVGQGPLGQYF
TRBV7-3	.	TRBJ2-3	CASSSSGHSTDTQYF
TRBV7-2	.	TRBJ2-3	CASSTTSGHYTQYF
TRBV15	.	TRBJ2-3	CATSRRLAASTDTQYF
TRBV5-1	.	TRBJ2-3	CASSLGVLAGLDTQYF
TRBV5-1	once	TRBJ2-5	CASGAAGGPGETQYF
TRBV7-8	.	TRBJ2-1	CASSFRVGRGGNEQFF
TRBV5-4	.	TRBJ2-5	CASSSRQETQYF
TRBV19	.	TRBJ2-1	CASGRYNEQFF
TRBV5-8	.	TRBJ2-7	CARGTYEQYF
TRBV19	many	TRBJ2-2	CASSSGLTGELFF
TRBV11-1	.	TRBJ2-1	CASRHMGTSGRSNEQFF
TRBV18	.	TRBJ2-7	CASSLAARGYEQYF
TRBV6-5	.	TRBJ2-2	CASSKPGQGAGELFF
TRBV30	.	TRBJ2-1	CAWSDPGTSGRILVEQFF
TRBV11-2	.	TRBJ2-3	CASSLVLAGGPATDTQYF
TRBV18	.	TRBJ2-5	CASSPRETQYF
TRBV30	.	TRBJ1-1	CAWMHKAVQGFTEAFF
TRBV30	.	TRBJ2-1	CAWSGKSTALRSNEQFF
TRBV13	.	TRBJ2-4	CASSSRRGSGKNIQYF
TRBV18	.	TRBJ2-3	CASSPPSIADTQYF
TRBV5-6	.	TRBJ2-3	CASSLQRDSDTQYF
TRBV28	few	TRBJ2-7	CASSSRRALWEQYF
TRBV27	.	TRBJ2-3	CASSLGGTDTQYF
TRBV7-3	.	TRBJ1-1	CASRLGGRNTEAFF
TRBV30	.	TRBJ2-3	CAWASGREDTQYF
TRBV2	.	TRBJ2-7	CASTPYGTYEQYF
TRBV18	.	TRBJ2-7	CASSPWGSYEQYF
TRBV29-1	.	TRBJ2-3	CSVELGNLAGAPTDTQYF
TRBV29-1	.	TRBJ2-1	CSAKGLAGGYADEQFF
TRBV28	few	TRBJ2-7	CASSSSLGRAYEQYF
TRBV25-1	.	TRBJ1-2	CASSGDRGWYGYTF